This T cell receptor (beta chain) comes out of a study of OX40 agonist ivuxolimab in advanced cancers. At the level of the study: The patients received ivuxolimab by intravenous route every 2 weeks at 0.01 to 10 mg/kg.

The method was immunoSEQ multiplex PCR; TCRdb's version includes in-frame clones alone and lacks a portion of them. There are more than 70,000 clones in the sample; 86% occur only once, and around 2% lies in the top ten. Study results and limitations: Within 6 weeks, CD4+ and CD8+ blood T cells expanded clonally at 0.1 to 3.0 mg/kg.

In the case of this clone: The target antigen is unknown.

Germline CDR1 is SGDLS and CDR2 is YYNGEE. Trimming removed 3 bases from V and 3 bases from J, with 16 bases in between. CDR3 size: 15 residues. This chain links TRBV9 with TRBJ2-7; no reliable D call. This clonotype originated in an adult with an advanced solid tumor such as melanoma, head and neck, liver or kidney cancer. Sequenced here: CD4+ or CD8+ T cells sorted from blood, sampled in a trial of the OX40 agonist ivuxolimab. The CDR3 loop is CASSARQGPIYEQYF. The CDR3 region has the DNA TGTGCCAGCAGCGCCCGACAAGGACCGATCTACGAGCAGTACTTC.